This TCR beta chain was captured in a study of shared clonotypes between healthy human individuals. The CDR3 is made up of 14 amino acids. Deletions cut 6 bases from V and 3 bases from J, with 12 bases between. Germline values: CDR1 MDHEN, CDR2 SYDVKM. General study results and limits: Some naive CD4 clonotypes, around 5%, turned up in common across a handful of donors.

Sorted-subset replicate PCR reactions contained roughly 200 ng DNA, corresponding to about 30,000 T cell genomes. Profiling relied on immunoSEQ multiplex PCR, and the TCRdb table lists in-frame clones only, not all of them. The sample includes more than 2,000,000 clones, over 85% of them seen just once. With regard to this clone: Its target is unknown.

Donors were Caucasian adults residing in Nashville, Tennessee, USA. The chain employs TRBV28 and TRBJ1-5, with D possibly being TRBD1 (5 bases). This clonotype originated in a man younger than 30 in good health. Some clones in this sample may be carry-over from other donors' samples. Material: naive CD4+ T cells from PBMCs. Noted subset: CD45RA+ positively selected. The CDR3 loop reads CASSWGRNNQPQHF. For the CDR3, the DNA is TGTGCCAGCAGCTGGGGACGGAACAATCAGCCCCAGCATTTT.